One sample yielded the 11 T cell receptor beta chains listed below, sequenced in a study of T-cell memory formation after mild COVID-19. One entry per CDR3 protein, called by TCRdb with MiXCR from the 5' RACE reads. The profile shows around 250,000 distinct CDR3 sequences, approximately 9% of them singletons. The sequencing sample was made of PBMCs or a T cell subset sorted from them (not recorded which). These receptors were obtained from a man aged 18 to 29 who had mild COVID-19 (a few samples of this study predate the infection). Cell type and time point are not known.

This clonotype was observed a handful of times. CDR3 protein: CASSFAIGLAEAFF. CDR3 DNA: TGCGCCAGCAGCTTCGCAATCGGGTTGGCTGAAGCTTTCTTT. The chain uses TRBV5-1 and TRBJ1-1, with D unresolved. CDR3 size: 14 residues. Germline V gives CDR1 SGHRS, CDR2 YFSETQ. Trimming stripped 2 bases from V and 6 bases from J, with 14 bases between. Supplemented by reference TRBV5-1 and TRBJ1-1, the full variable domain reads KAGVTQTPRYLIKTRGQQVTLSCSPISGHRSVSWYQQTPGQGLQFLFEYFSETQRNKGNFPGRFSGRQFSNSRSEMNVSTLELGDSALYLCASSFAIGLAEAFFGQGTRLTVV.

The chain couples TRBV10-2 to TRBJ1-1; D is possibly TRBD1 (5 bases). In germline, CDR1 is WSHSY, CDR2 SAAADI. V was pared by 4 bases and J by 2 bases, with 8 bases between. The CDR3 totals 13 residues. The CDR3 loop reads CASSVGRNTEAFF. The CDR3 DNA follows: TGCGCCAGCAGTGTGGGGCGTAACACTGAAGCTTTCTTT.

The J gene is TRBJ2-3, the V gene TRBV7-2; no clear D. Trimming left V 7 bases short and J 6 bases short, with 14 bases between. This CDR3 has 13 residues. The germline V gene encodes CDR1 SGHTA and CDR2 FQGNSA. The chain's CDR3 is CASIAPSSDTQYF. The CDR3 region has the DNA TGTGCCAGCATCGCGCCGAGTTCCGATACGCAGTATTTT.

This clonotype appeared many times. The rearrangement links TRBV20-1 to TRBJ2-7; no definite D call. The CDR3 is 13 residues long. Per germline, CDR1 DFQATT and CDR2 SNEGSKA (reference sequence). The V gene lost 3 bases and the J gene lost 7 bases, with 16 bases spanning the gap. CDR3 in amino acids: CSASTPTWREQYV. The CDR3 DNA reads TGCAGTGCTAGTACTCCTACATGGCGAGAGCAGTACGTC.

This clonotype was counted only a few times. The rearrangement uses TRBV5-1 and TRBJ2-3; 11 positions agree with TRBD2. The CDR3 length is 18 residues. V lost 1 base to trimming and J lost 9 bases; unmatched junction nucleotides: 16. Germline CDR1 SGHRS, CDR2 YFSETQ. As DNA, the CDR3 is TGCGCCAGCAGCTTGTCCCCTGCGGTAGCGGGGGGGCCAAGCACGCAGTATTTT. It yields the protein CASSLSPAVAGGPSTQYF.

This clonotype was seen more than once but under ten times. The rearrangement joins TRBV30 to TRBJ1-2; tentative D call: TRBD1 (5 bases). CDR3 length equals 13 residues. Germline V gives CDR1 GTSNPN, CDR2 SVGIG (reference sequence). V lost 1 base, J lost 4 bases, and 10 bases lay in between. CDR3 in DNA: TGTGCCTGGAGTGATGGCAGGGTCTATGGCTACACCTTC. Amino acids: CAWSDGRVYGYTF.

The V and J genes are TRBV4-1 and TRBJ1-1; the D gene is possibly TRBD1 (6 bases). The germline gives CDR1 MGHRA, CDR2 YSYEKL. This CDR3 contains 13 residues. Between the trimmed V and J ends, which lost 4 bases and 4 bases, there was a span of 10 bases. DNA of the CDR3: TGCGCCAGCAGCCTGCGGACAGCCACTGAAGCTTTCTTT. Translated, it gives CASSLRTATEAFF.

The rearrangement joins TRBV12-3 or TRBV12-4 to TRBJ2-2; TRBD2 matches 12 bases. The CDR3 spans 17 residues. With 2 bases clipped from V and 1 base from J, the junction kept 2 bases outside the gene matches. In DNA form, the CDR3 reads TGTGCCAGCAGTTTATGGACTAGCGGGATGAACACCGGGGAGCTGTTTTTT. Amino acid sequence: CASSLWTSGMNTGELFF.

This clonotype was found many times. This chain joins TRBV5-1 and TRBJ1-4; the D gene is possibly TRBD1 (5 bases). There are 16 residues in the CDR3. Germline lookup yields CDR1 SGHRS and CDR2 YFSETQ. The ends were cut back, 0 bases at V and 6 bases at J, with 15 bases in the middle. The CDR3 DNA reads as TGCGCCAGCAGCTTGGGGAGTGGGGCGCGGGATGAAAAACTGTTTTTT. Translated: CASSLGSGARDEKLFF.

This clonotype was seen many times. The chain is built from TRBV5-1 and TRBJ2-5; no definite D call. Trimming cost V 4 bases and J 5 bases, with 15 bases left between them. The CDR3 runs to 14 residues. Germline-derived CDR1 and CDR2 are SGHRS and YFSETQ. CDR3: CASSPGPTWETQYF. CDR3 nucleotide sequence: TGCGCCAGCAGCCCCGGACCTACATGGGAGACCCAGTACTTC.

Details on this clonotype: One junction end disagrees with the germline gene, perhaps due to a read error. Here the CDR3 DNA reads TGTGCCAGCAGCACGGCGGGAACTGAAGATTTCTTT. It specifies CASSTAGTEDFF. The chain recombines TRBV3-1 with TRBJ1-1; D call uncertain. Germline CDR1 is LGHDT and CDR2 is YNNKEL (reference sequence). This CDR3 region has 12 residues. The full variable domain, its missing parts supplied by reference TRBV3-1 and TRBJ1-1, is DTAVSQTPKYLVTQMGNDKSIKCEQNLGHDTMYWYKQDSKKFLKIMFSYNNKELIINETVPNRFSPKSPDKAHLNLHINSLELGDSAVYFCASSTAGTEDFFGQGTRLTVV.